Detailed here is one TCR beta chain. Some clones are missing from TCRdb's copy, which holds only in-frame ones; the method was immunoSEQ multiplex PCR. The sample consists of roughly 2.5 million clones, about 92% of them appearing once. Germline assignment: CDR1 SGHDN and CDR2 FVKESK. CDR3 length equals 16 residues. Trimming took 6 bases from V and 1 from J, leaving 15 bases between them. The sample is drawn from a study of shared clonotypes between healthy human individuals. Across the whole study: Three CD4 naive, three CD4 memory, two CD8 naive and one CD8 memory plate were used per donor.

All donors qualified as healthy HIV-negative adults and had experienced no recent acute infections or vaccinations. There were only Caucasian adults among the donors, and all lived in Nashville, Tennessee. The chain joins TRBV14 to TRBJ1-4; tentative D call: TRBD1 (5 bases). This clonotype was sampled from a man between 18 and 29 years old in good health. The sample was naive CD4+ T cells sorted from blood. Subset denoted: CD45RA+ positively selected. The CDR3 DNA is TGTGCCAGCAGTCCCCGACAGAAAGGAACTAATGAAAAACTGTTTTTT. Translating it yields CASSPRQKGTNEKLFF.